The entry that follows covers one T cell receptor beta chain sequence. Its antigen has not been determined. The sample holds no much larger clone one base away, and base qualities are not on file. The cohort comprised some 700 healthy bone marrow donors. Cohort members were all nominally healthy when sampled, although unrecorded immune exposures were likely present. The donor tested CMV seropositive, placing the donor among the 310 or so seropositive members of the cohort. A peripheral blood sample was provided by each donor, and peripheral blood mononuclear cells were used for TCR beta sequencing. Genomic DNA was extracted from the blood cell samples with the Qiagen DNeasy Blood Extraction Kit. The data originate from a study of cytomegalovirus exposure and HLA in healthy donors listed by TCRdb under 2017. Regarding the complete study: According to an earlier analysis of around 600 of the donors, 150 million to 200 million T cells yielded 120 million or so unique TCR beta sequences and roughly 280 Gb of sequence data. Roughly 300 gigabases of sequencing data and roughly 81 million unique TCR sequences made up an early release that covered approximately 700 HLA-typed donors. Of the roughly 400 genotyped donors, approximately 81% were placed in the genetic ancestry cluster associated with self-reported Caucasian donors. The study aimed to test whether cataloging public T cell receptors could reveal signatures of past pathogen exposure. The study profiled the T cell repertoires of some 610 subjects by immunosequencing and related them to cytomegalovirus serostatus. Besides the first cohort of more than 650 subjects, a separate validation cohort made up of roughly 130 different subjects was used. The study combined high-throughput TCR immunosequencing, statistical association of individual TCRs with disease status, and machine learning to predict cytomegalovirus infection status. A later analysis re-examined previously published TCR beta repertoires from hundreds of donors and added high-resolution HLA genotyping to investigate patterns of TCR occurrence. Rather than using new phenotypic data, the later analysis identified candidate immune exposures from TCR beta sequences and from how often those sequences occurred across donors. An earlier analysis of some 500 of the donors used high-throughput TCR beta sequencing to judge whether each TCR beta V gene segment behaved as functional or pseudogenic. Donor age, sex, ethnicity and CMV serostatus were compiled together with the repertoire data. Genome-wide SNP genotypes for about 65% of the 666 donors were used in a later genetic analysis, which treated that subset as a discovery cohort. Every discovery cohort repertoire had been produced on one sequencing platform. HLA typing covered class I and class II loci at four-digit resolution. Typing coverage varied by locus: about 629-630 donors for A, B, C, DRB1 and DQB1; approximately 520 for DQA1; 606 for DPA1; 450 to 480 for DPB1. Roughly five DR-DQ haplotypes were handled as single units for association and clustering, since linkage in the cohort was strong. Across some 400 genotyped donors of the cohort, an average of about 200,000 unique TCR beta nucleotide sequences per donor were sequenced, and approximately 17% of those sequences were non-productive.

Trimming removed 5 bases from V and 7 bases from J, leaving 9 bases between the germline ends. Looking up the germline V gene yields CDR1 SGHNT and CDR2 YENEEA. The CDR3 numbers 11 residues from cysteine through phenylalanine. The entry retains the CDR3 DNA only, 33 bases that are in frame from base 1. The library came from the immunoSEQ multiplex PCR assay. A mixture of 60 forward primers for TCR Vbeta segments and 13 reverse primers for TCR Jbeta segments was used in the multiplex PCR. The CDR3 region of rearranged TCR beta genes was amplified from genomic DNA by a multiplex PCR assay. Amplified TCR beta libraries were sequenced as 87-base-pair reads on the Illumina HiSeq System. Under the source paper's analysis protocol: Across the roughly 640 repertoires, a later analysis counted 80 million or so unique TCR beta chains, roughly 11 million of which were shared by at least two donors. To remove PCR and sequencing errors, raw reads were error-corrected and collapsed into unique sequences using a nearest-neighbor algorithm that merged closely related sequences. To assign V, D and J gene segments, CDR3 sequences were aligned to IMGT reference sequences. For a sequence to be retained, a match of at least six nucleotides to both a V gene segment and a J gene segment was required. Rearrangements were classified as productive when the CDR3 lacked stop codons and remained in frame with V and J, and all other rearrangements were classified as non-productive. CDR3 was defined according to IMGT convention as the region running from the second conserved V-encoded cysteine to the conserved J-encoded phenylalanine. Sequences without an unambiguous match to a single V gene segment were excluded from the earlier analysis of approximately 600 of the donors. An earlier analysis of 500 to 700 of the donors classified V segments as functional when productive rearrangements were above 56.7% and as segregating when the standard deviation between donors was above 5%. A statistical classification framework was built for diagnosing cytomegalovirus status from the catalog of TCR beta chain sequences. V and J gene assignment, in a later analysis, came from comparing TCR nucleotide sequences with IMGT/GENE-DB human TR gene sequences. The TCRdist pipeline was used in a later analysis to assign CDR3 sequences and most-parsimonious VDJ recombination scenarios. A later analysis defined each TCR beta chain by its CDR3 amino acid sequence plus V-gene family, and excluded reads lacking a unique V-gene family. As a way to deal with suspected cross-contamination and a sequencing artifact, a later analysis dropped 450 to 700 nucleotide sequences that were highly shared and had low generation probability. A later analysis calculated a clonal expansion index for each public chain from normalized within-repertoire ranks of inferred template counts. A later analysis computed generation probabilities with a VDJ recombination model fitted to out-of-frame rearrangements, and checked the results against IGoR. Hypergeometric tests were used in a later analysis to score TCR-TCR, TCR-HLA and TCR-CMV co-occurrence, with a repertoire-size bias correction applied to the TCR pairs. To estimate false discovery rates, a later analysis permuted the HLA or CMV assignments 20 times. A later analysis grouped co-occurring TCRs with DBSCAN, adding TCRdist sequence similarity when clustering within HLA-allele-positive subsets. Repertoires with fewer than 30,000 or more than 120,000 public chains, plus five repertoires with anomalous nucleotide sharing, were excluded from co-occurrence clustering. Not all clones reach the TCRdb copy of this immuneACCESS table, which keeps in-frame sequences only. Checked studies attribute under half of the gap to unresolved V genes and leave the rest unexplained. The DNA was the basis for D and trimming; V, J and clone size are from that table. Within this sample are roughly 110,000 clones, with over 70% of them counted one time only. The top ten clonotypes cover roughly 4.2% of the sample.

Study-wide findings and limitations: Across donors, most TCR sequences were observed very rarely, whereas some public TCRs were present in many individuals. Most CMV-associated TCR beta chains appeared to be HLA-restricted in a later analysis, and the HLA associations seemed to be driven largely by CMV exposure. In a later genetic analysis, a missense DCLRE1C variant was associated with V-gene and J-gene trimming of TCR beta chains, and the association was replicated in an independent cohort. Because HLA typing was unavailable for some donors at each locus, only the typed subset was used in association tests. According to a later analysis, TCR association rates differed among HLA loci, with DRB1 alleles showing the most associated TCRs and HLA-C alleles showing the fewest. The presence/absence analyses assumed that sequencing depth was roughly uniform across donors, and that assumption may not be true. Linkage disequilibrium might explain the correlated functional status among segregating V segments, but an unknown experimental factor could not be ruled out. According to a later analysis, parvovirus B19, influenza, CMV and Epstein-Barr virus appeared linked to several top co-occurrence clusters. In this cohort, only TCR beta chains were sequenced, and detectable features were limited by the absence of alpha or paired-chain data. A later analysis associated 15,000 to 20,000 TCR beta sequences with specific HLA alleles at a false discovery rate of 0.05. A cluster of highly shared sequence variants was judged likely to be a technical artifact of the sequencing pipeline. Some IMGT-functional V segments, including TRBV6-2 and TRBV6-3, could not be distinguished by the 87-base-pair reads and were therefore excluded. The study gave a list of about 160 TCR beta chains associated with cytomegalovirus. A further reported finding was that TCR beta sequences accurately predicted the HLA-A and HLA-B alleles for most subjects in the first cohort. Some 15 rarely observed V segments, including chromosome 9 orphons, were excluded from the earlier analysis of a few hundred of the donors because counts were too low. When HLA alleles, especially DR and DQ, strongly co-occurred, TCR associations were difficult to assign to individual alleles. In a later analysis, HLA-associated TCR beta chains were found to be more clonally expanded and to have lower generation probabilities than equally common non-associated chains. The authors suggested that the approach could potentially be generalized to other disease states and immunological phenotypes. A later genetic analysis reported fewer N-insertions in productive TCRs among donors in an Asian-associated ancestry cluster than the approximately 670-donor mean. Immune exposure information for the cohort was limited to CMV serostatus. An earlier analysis of some 590 of the donors showed that most TCR beta V segments appeared in productive rearrangements either about 87% or about 30% of the time, which broadly matched IMGT annotations. In vitro tests confirmed that a few of the cytomegalovirus-associated TCR beta chains recognize cytomegalovirus antigens. Cytomegalovirus status was reported to be diagnosed by the classifier with high specificity and sensitivity in both the original and validation cohorts.

This receptor was obtained from a woman in her thirties or forties in good health and CMV-seropositive. Sequencing was carried out using PBMCs. The chain is encoded by TRBV11-3 joined to TRBJ2-7; perhaps TRBD2 is the D gene, with 6 bases matching. The CDR3 protein sequence reads: CASSGGTEQYF. The DNA sequence is TGTGCCAGCAGCGGAGGGACGGAGCAGTACTTC.